This T cell receptor (beta chain) derives from a study of T-cell memory formation after mild COVID-19. TCRdb re-called the 5' RACE reads through MiXCR, storing one row per CDR3 protein. The sample consists of roughly 560,000 distinct CDR3 sequences, about a fifth of them appearing once. Between the trimmed V and J ends, which lost 4 bases and 5 bases, there was a span of 10 bases. This CDR3 is 13 amino acids long. From germline, CDR1 is LGHDT and CDR2 YNNKEL (reference sequence). In its sample, this clonotype was seen a few times. Sequenced material: PBMCs or a T cell subset sorted from them (not recorded which). The rearrangement joins TRBV3-1 to TRBJ2-3, with no clear D. The TCR sequence derives from an adult woman who had mild COVID-19 (a few samples of this study predate the infection). Cell type and time point are not known. The CDR3 loop reads CASSPIDGDTQYF. DNA for the CDR3: TGTGCCAGCAGCCCTATCGATGGAGATACGCAGTATTTT.